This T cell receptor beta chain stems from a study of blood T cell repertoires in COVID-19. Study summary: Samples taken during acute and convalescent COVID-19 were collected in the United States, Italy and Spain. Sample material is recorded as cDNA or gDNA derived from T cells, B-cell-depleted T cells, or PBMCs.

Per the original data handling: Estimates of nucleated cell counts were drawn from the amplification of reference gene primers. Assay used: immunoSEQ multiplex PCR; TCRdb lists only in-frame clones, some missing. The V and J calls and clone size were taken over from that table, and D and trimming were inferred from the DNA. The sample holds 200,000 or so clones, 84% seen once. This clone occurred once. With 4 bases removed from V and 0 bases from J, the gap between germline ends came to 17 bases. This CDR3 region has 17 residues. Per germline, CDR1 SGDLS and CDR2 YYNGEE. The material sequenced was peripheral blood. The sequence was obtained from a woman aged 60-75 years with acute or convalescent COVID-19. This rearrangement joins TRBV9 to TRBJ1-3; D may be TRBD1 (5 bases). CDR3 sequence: CASSTSGQPYSGNTIYF. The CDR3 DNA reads TGTGCCAGCAGCACCTCAGGGCAACCCTACTCTGGAAACACCATATATTTT. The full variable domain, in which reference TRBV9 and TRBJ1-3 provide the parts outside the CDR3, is DSGVTQTPKHLITATGQRVTLRCSPRSGDLSVYWYQQSLDQGLQFLIQYYNGEERAKGNILERFSAQQFPDLHSELNLSSLELGDSALYFCASSTSGQPYSGNTIYFGEGSWLTVV.